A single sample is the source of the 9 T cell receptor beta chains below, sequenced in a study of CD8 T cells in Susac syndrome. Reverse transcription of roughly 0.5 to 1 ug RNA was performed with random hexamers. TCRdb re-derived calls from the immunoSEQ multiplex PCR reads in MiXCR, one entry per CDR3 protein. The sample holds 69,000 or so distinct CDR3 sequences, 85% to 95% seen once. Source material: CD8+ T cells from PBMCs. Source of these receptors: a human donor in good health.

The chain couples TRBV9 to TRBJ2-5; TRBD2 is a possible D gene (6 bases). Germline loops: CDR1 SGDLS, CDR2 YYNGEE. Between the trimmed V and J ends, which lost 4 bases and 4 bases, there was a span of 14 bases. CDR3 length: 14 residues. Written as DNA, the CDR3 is TGTGCCAGCAGCAATGGGGGGTATACAGAGACCCAGTACTTC. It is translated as CASSNGGYTETQYF.

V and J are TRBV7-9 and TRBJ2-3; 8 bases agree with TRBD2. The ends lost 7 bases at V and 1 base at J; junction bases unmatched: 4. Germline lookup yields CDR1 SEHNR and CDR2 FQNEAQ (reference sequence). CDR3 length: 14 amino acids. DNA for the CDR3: TGTGCCAGCACCCCAGCGGGGGGCACAGATACGCAGTATTTT. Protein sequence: CASTPAGGTDTQYF.

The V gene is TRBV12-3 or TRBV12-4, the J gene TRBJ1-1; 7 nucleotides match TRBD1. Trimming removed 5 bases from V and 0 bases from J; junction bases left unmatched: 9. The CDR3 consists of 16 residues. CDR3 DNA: TGTGCCAGCAGTCCCGGGACAGTTCTGATGAACACTGAAGCTTTCTTT. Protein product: CASSPGTVLMNTEAFF.

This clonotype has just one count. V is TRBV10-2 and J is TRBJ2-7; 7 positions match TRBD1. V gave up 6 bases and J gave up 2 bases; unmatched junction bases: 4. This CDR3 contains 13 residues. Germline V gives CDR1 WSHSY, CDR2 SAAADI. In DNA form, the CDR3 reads TGCGCCAGCAGCCCGGGACAGACCTACGAGCAGTACGTC. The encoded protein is CASSPGQTYEQYV.

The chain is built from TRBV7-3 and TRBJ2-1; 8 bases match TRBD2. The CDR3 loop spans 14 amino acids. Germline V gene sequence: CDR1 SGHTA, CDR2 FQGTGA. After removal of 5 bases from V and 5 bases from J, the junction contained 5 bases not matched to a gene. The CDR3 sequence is CASSPGRAHNEQFF. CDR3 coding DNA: TGTGCCAGCAGCCCCGGGAGGGCCCACAATGAGCAGTTCTTC.

The CDR3 nucleotides read TGTGCCAGCAGTTCCGACAGCGCGGCAGAGACCCAGTACTTC. Its translation: CASSSDSAAETQYF. The V gene is TRBV6-2 or TRBV6-3, the J gene TRBJ2-5; D is possibly TRBD1 (5 bases). This CDR3 has 14 residues. Looked up from germline, CDR1 is MNHEY and CDR2 is SVGEGT. Trimming cost V 4 bases and J 4 bases, with 13 bases left between them.

The DNA for the CDR3 is TGTGCCAGCAGTTTACAGGGCGCCGTCGGTGGCGATGAGCAGTTCTTC. Its translation is CASSLQGAVGGDEQFF. This chain links TRBV28 with TRBJ2-1, with D perhaps matching TRBD1 (5 bases). The germline V and J ends were trimmed by 2 bases and 8 bases, with 19 bases remaining between them. Germline CDR1 MDHEN, CDR2 SYDVKM. This CDR3 has 16 residues.

For the CDR3, the DNA is TGTGCCAGCAGCGCAGCCAGGGACAGATACAATGAGCAGTTCTTC. Protein sequence: CASSAARDRYNEQFF. The chain employs TRBV7-2 and TRBJ2-1; 7 positions match TRBD1. With V trimmed by 5 bases and J by 4 bases, 8 bases remained unmatched. The CDR3 has 15 amino acids. From germline, CDR1 is SGHTA and CDR2 FQGNSA.

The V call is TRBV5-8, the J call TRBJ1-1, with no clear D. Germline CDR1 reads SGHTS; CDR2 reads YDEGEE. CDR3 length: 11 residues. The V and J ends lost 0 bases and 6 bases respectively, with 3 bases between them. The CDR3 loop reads CASSLGPEAFF. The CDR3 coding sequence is TGTGCCAGCAGCTTGGGGCCTGAAGCTTTCTTT.